The following is a T cell receptor beta chain sequence with its context. The data were taken from a study of T cells after yellow fever vaccination. TCRdb reanalysed the 5' RACE reads using MiXCR and keeps one entry per CDR3 protein. The sample carries about 340,000 distinct CDR3 sequences, around 12% recorded once. With 6 bases clipped from V and 6 bases from J, the junction kept 5 bases outside the gene matches. The CDR3 has 14 amino acids. CDR1 and CDR2 from the germline V gene are SQVTM and ANQGSEA. The rearrangement uses TRBV29-1 and TRBJ2-1, with 13 bases matching TRBD2. This clonotype was sampled from a man between 18 and 35 years old who received the YFV17D yellow fever vaccine. The material was CD4+ T cells sorted from PBMCs, obtained 15 days after the yellow fever booster vaccination. The CDR3 coding sequence is TGCAGCGTCTTCACTAGCGGGGGGGCCAATGAGCAGTTCTTC. Its protein product is CSVFTSGGANEQFF.